This record looks at one TCR beta chain sequence and its context. The antigen this receptor binds is unknown. No per-base quality is available; no much larger clone lies one base away. V gives up 1 base and J gives up 5 bases, and the segment between their germline ends measures 17 bases. As encoded in the germline V gene, CDR1 is MGHDK while CDR2 is SYGVNS. Including cysteine and phenylalanine, the CDR3 has 16 amino acids. Of the read, only the CDR3 DNA is kept; its 48 bases are in frame from base 1. TCR beta repertoires were profiled from peripheral blood of over 10 young patients with multiple sclerosis to demonstrate the VDJtools post-analysis software. The multiple sclerosis patients were children and adolescents ranging in age from about 6 to 17 years. These data are taken from a study of post-analysis software for immune sequencing data (dated by TCRdb to between 2014 and 2017). In terms of the full investigation: Recorded disease courses included relapsing-remitting, secondary progressive and progressive-relapsing multiple sclerosis, with some patients lacking subtype annotation. The patient repertoires were set against eleven to twelve previously published healthy control repertoires from donors whose ages ranged from roughly 6 to 27 years. A subset of samples was prepared in parallel using single-end sample barcoding, then pooled and co-amplified after Illumina adapter ligation.

The paper's findings and limits, for the study overall: A handful of TRBV segments, including TRBV5-6, TRBV5-1 and TRBV20-1, were significantly more frequent in patients than controls. Strong co-clustering of samples prepared in the same batch was shown by direct clustering with F measure, prompting a batch-effect correction. Normalized Chao1 diversity was significantly lower in multiple sclerosis patients than controls, suggesting substantial peripheral T-cell clonal expansion. The control group was slightly older than the multiple sclerosis patient group.

Libraries were built with PCR. Instrument used: Illumina HiSeq 2500. To reduce PCR and sequencing biases, unique molecular identifiers were incorporated into the TCR beta cDNA libraries. Approximately 500,000 cDNA molecules were obtained for every 1 to 10 million input T cells, so each molecule roughly corresponded to one T cell. Patient libraries were prepared and sequenced with the same protocol used for the earlier healthy control dataset. Within a given batch, samples were prepared together, multiplexed and sequenced on the same HiSeq lane. For the original study's pipeline: MIGEC handled the raw barcoded reads, throwing out single-read molecular identifier groups before consensus assembly and CDR3 extraction. Clonotype tables were post-analysed with VDJtools, normalizing diversity by down-sampling all datasets to the smallest sample size. Repertoire overlap clustering matched CDR3 amino acid but not nucleotide sequences to correct batch-related cross-sample contamination. In TCRdb, the public reads were trimmed at Q25 with fastp and aligned with MiXCR, with productive beta chains retained. All rows with the same CDR3 protein become a single entry with the most common DNA and genes. TCRdb, not the authors, supplied the V and J calls. This sample lists about 430,000 distinct CDR3 sequences; about 39% were detected once. 7.6% of the sample is held by the ten biggest clonotypes.

The chain employs TRBV25-1 and TRBJ1-1; the D gene is perhaps TRBD1, on 6 matching bases. This TCR came from a girl aged 2-10 years with multiple sclerosis. Source material: blood. The nucleotides read TGTGCCAGCAGTGAATTGGACAGTCGGGAGCGGACTGAAGCTTTCTTT. The encoded protein is CASSELDSRERTEAFF.